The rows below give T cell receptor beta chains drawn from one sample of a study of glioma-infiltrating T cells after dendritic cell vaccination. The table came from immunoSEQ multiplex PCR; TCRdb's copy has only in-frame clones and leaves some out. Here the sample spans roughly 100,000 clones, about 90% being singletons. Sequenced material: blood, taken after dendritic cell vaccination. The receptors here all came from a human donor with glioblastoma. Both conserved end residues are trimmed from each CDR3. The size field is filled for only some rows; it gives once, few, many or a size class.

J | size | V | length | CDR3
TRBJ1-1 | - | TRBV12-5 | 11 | ASGSSGGTEAF
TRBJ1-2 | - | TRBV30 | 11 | AWSVGHNYGYT
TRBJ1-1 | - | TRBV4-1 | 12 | ASSPDRANTEAF
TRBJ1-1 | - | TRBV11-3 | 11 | ASSTTGGTEAF
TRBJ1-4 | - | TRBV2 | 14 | ASSGSGDNLTGKLF
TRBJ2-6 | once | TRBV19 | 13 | ASSTTGKGANVLT
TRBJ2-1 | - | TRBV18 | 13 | ASSPGLAGHNEQF
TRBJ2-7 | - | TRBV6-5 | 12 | ASRPTGGRYEQY
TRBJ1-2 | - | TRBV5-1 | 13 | ASSAKDRGDYGYT
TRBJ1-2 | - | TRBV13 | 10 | ASSSWTEGYT
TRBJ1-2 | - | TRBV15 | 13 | ATSRGTGGADGYT
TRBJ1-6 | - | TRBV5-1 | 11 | ASSLEENSPLH
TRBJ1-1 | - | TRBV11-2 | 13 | ASSSLDRMNTEAF
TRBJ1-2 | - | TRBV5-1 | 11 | ASSLGQADGYT
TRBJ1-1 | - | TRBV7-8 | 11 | ASSLFVRGEAF
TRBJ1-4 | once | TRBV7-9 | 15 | ASSPNLWWASGEKLF
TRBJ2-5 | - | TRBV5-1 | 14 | ASSWNPGGGQETQY
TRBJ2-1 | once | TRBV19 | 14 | ASSIIGGRPHNEQF
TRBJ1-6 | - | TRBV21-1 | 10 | ASSWDTPPLH
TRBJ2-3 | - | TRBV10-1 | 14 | ASSERQGGGADTQY
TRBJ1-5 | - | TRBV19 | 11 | ASSRGQNQPQH
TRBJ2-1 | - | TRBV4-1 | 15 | ASSRDHSGSGTNEQF
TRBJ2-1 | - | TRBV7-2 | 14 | ASSLAPPSGSREQF
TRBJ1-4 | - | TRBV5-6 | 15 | ASSLMQAGATNEKLF
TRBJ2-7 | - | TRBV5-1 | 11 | ASTDQDSYEQY
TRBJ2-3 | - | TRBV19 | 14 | ASSIGGLAGTDTQY
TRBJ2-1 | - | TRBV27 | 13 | ASSPRGEKGAEQF
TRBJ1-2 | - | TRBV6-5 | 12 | ASSGTTEGYGYT
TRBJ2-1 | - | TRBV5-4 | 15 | ASSSGLAGGLYNEQF
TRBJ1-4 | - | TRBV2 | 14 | ASSLQGARANEKLF
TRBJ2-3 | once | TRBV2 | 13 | ASRPPDSSTDTQY
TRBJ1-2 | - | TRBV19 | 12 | ASRKTGTAYGYT
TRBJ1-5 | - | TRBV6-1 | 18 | ASSESDRDRGFHSNQPQH
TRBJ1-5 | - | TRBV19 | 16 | ASSIPAGVRVGNQPQH
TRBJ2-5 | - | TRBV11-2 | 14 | ASSLVGSWESETQY
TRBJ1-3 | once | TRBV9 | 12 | ASSTTGGGNTIY
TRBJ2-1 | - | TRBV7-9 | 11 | ASSLALSGVGI
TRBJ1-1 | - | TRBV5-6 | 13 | ASSLAPTGSTEAF
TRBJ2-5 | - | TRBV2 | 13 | ASSPVLRGQETQY
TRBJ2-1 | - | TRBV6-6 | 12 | ASRERTEYNEQF